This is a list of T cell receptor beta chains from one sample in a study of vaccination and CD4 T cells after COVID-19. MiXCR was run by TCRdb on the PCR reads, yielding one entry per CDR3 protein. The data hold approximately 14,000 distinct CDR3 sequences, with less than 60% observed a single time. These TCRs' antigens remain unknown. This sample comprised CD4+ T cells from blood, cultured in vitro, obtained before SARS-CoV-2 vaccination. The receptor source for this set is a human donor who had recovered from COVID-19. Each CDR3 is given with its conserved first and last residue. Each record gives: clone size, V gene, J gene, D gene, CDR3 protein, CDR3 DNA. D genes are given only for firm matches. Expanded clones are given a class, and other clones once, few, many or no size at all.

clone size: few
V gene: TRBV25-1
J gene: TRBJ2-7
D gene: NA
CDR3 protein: CASSVQGKDEQYF
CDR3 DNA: TGTGCCAGCAGTGTTCAGGGTAAAGACGAGCAGTACTTC

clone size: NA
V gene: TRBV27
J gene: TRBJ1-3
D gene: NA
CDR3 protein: CASSGGRAGNTIYF
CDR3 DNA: TGTGCCAGCAGTGGGGGCCGAGCTGGAAACACCATATATTTT

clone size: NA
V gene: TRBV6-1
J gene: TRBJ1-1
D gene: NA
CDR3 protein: CASSAGTMNTEAFF
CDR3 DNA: TGTGCCAGCAGTGCAGGGACCATGAACACTGAAGCTTTCTTT

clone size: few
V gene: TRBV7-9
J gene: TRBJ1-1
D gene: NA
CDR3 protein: CASSFPGLNTEAFF
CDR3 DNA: TGTGCCAGCAGCTTCCCAGGGCTGAACACTGAAGCTTTCTTT

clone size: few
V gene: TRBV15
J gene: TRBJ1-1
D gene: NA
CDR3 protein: CATSRAHDTEAFF
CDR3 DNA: TGTGCCACCAGCAGAGCACATGACACTGAAGCTTTCTTT

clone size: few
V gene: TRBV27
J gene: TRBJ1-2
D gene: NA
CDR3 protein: CASRQPGTAGYTF
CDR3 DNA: TGTGCCAGCAGACAACCCGGGACCGCCGGCTACACCTTC

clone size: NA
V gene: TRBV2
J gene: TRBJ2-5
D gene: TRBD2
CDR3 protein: CASSTSGVEETQYF
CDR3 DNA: TGTGCCAGCAGTACCAGCGGGGTGGAAGAGACCCAGTACTTC

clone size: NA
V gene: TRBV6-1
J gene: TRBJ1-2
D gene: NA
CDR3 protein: CASSELREGSGYTF
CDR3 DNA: TGTGCCAGCTCTGAGCTGAGAGAGGGTTCAGGCTACACCTTC

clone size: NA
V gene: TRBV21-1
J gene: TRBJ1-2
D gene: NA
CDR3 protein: CASSKEARAGGYTF
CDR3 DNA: TGTGCCAGCAGCAAAGAGGCTCGCGCGGGAGGCTACACCTTC

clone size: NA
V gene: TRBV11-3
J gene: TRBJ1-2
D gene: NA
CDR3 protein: CASSRGAQGLRGYTF
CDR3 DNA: TGTGCCAGCAGCAGGGGAGCACAGGGTTTAAGAGGCTACACCTTC

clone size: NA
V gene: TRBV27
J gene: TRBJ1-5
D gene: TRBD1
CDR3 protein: CASSLSSQGGNQPQHF
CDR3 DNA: TGTGCCAGCAGTTTATCGAGCCAGGGGGGCAATCAGCCCCAGCATTTT

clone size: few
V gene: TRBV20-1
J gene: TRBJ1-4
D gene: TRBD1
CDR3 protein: CSALGQGNEKLFF
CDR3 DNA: TGCAGTGCCCTGGGACAGGGGAATGAAAAACTGTTTTTT

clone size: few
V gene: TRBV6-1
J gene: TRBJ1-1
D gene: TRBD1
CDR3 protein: CASSDGQGANTEAFF
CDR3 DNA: TGTGCCAGCAGTGACGGACAGGGGGCGAACACTGAAGCTTTCTTT

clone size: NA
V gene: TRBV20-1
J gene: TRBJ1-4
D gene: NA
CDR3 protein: CSPLDSANEKLFF
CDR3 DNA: TGCAGTCCCTTGGACTCGGCCAATGAAAAACTGTTTTTT

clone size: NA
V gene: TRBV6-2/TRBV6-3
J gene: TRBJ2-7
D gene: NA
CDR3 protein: CASSLGRSYEQYF
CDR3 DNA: TGTGCCAGCAGTTTGGGCCGCTCCTACGAGCAGTACTTC

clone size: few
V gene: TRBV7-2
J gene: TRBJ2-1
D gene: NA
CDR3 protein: CASSLTPGGPKNEQFF
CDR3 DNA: TGTGCCAGCAGCCTTACCCCCGGGGGGCCTAAAAATGAGCAGTTCTTC

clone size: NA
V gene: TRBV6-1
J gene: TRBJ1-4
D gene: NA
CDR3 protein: CASSEGLYEKLFF
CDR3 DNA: TGTGCCAGCAGTGAAGGGCTTTATGAAAAACTGTTTTTT

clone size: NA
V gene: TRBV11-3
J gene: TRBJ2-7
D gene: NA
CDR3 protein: CASSPGSTLTYEQYF
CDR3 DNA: TGTGCCAGCAGCCCGGGGTCCACTTTAACCTACGAGCAGTACTTC

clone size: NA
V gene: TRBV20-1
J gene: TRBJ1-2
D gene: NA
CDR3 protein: CSARERSAQGAYGYTF
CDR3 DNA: TGCAGTGCTAGAGAGAGGTCGGCCCAGGGCGCATATGGCTACACCTTC

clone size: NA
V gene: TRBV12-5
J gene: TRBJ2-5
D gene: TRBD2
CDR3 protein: CASGLTSGGKRETQYF
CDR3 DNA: TGTGCTAGTGGTTTGACTAGCGGGGGGAAAAGGGAGACCCAGTACTTC

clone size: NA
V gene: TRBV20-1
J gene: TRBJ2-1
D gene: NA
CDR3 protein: CSATGAIYNEQFF
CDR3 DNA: TGCAGTGCTACAGGGGCGATCTACAATGAGCAGTTCTTC

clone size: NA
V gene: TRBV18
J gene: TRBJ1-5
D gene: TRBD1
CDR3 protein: CASSPPGQKSNQPQHF
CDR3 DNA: TGTGCCAGCTCACCACCGGGACAGAAAAGCAATCAGCCCCAGCATTTT

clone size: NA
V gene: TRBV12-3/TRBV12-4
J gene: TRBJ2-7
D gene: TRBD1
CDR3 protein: CASSPGGYNYEQYF
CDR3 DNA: TGTGCCAGCAGCCCAGGGGGCTACAACTACGAGCAGTACTTC

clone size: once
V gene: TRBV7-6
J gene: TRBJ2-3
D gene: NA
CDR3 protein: CASSLAWASTDTQYF
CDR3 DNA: TGTGCCAGCAGCTTAGCCTGGGCTAGCACAGATACGCAGTATTTT

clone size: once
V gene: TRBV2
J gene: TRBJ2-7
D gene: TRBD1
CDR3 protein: CASRGQREEQYF
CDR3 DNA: TGTGCCAGCAGGGGACAGAGGGAAGAGCAGTACTTC

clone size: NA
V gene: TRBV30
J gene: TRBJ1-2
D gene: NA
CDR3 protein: CAWSPRRDGYTF
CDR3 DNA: TGTGCCTGGAGTCCCCGTAGAGACGGCTACACCTTC

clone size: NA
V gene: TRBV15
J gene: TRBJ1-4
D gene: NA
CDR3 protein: CATSSPGEKLFF
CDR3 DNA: TGTGCCACCAGCAGCCCTGGTGAAAAACTGTTTTTT

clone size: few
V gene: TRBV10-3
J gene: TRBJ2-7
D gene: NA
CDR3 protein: CAISQTSRYEQYF
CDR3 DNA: TGTGCCATCAGTCAGACATCCAGGTACGAGCAGTACTTC

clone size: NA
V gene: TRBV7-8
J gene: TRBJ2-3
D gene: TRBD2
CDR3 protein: CASSLVAGHTDTQYF
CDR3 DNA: TGTGCCAGCAGCTTGGTAGCGGGGCACACAGATACGCAGTATTTT

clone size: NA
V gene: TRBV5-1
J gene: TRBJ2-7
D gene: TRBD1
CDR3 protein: CASSLQTGGSYEQYF
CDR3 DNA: TGCGCCAGCAGCTTACAAACAGGGGGCTCCTACGAGCAGTACTTC

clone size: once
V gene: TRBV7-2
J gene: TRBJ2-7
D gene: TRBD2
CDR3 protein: CASSSGLAGGWHEQYF
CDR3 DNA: TGTGCCAGCAGCTCAGGACTAGCGGGAGGGTGGCACGAGCAGTACTTC

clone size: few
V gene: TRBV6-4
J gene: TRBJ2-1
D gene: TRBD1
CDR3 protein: CASSDGDRTYNEQFF
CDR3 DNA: TGTGCCAGCAGTGACGGGGACAGGACATACAATGAGCAGTTCTTC

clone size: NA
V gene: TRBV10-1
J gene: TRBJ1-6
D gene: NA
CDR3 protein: CAGRIGSPLHF
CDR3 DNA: TGCGCCGGTCGGATAGGTTCACCCCTCCACTTT

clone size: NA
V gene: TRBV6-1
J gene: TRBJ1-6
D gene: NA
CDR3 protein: CASSQGAGNSPLHF
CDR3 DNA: TGTGCCAGCAGCCAGGGAGCGGGTAATTCACCCCTCCACTTT

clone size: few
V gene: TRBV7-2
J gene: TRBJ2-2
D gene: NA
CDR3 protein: CASSFRAGELFF
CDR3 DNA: TGTGCCAGCAGCTTTCGTGCCGGGGAGCTGTTTTTT

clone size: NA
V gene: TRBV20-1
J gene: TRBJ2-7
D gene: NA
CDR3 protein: CSARYPGEPYEQYF
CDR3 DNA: TGCAGTGCTAGATATCCAGGGGAGCCCTACGAGCAGTACTTC

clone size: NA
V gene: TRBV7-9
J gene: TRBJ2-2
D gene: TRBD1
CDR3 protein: CASSLEAGQGAPGELFF
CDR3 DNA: TGTGCCAGCAGCTTAGAAGCTGGGCAGGGGGCCCCCGGGGAGCTGTTTTTT

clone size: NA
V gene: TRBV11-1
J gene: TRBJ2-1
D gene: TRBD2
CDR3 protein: CASSPSGVTYNEQFF
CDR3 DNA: TGTGCCAGCAGCCCTAGCGGGGTCACCTACAATGAGCAGTTCTTC

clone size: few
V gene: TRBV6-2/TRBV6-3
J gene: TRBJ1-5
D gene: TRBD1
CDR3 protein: CASTGGAINNQPQHF
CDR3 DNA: TGTGCCAGCACAGGGGGGGCTATTAACAATCAGCCCCAGCATTTT

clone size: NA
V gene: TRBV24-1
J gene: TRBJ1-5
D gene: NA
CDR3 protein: CATSDGPPGQPQHF
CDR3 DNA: TGTGCCACCAGTGACGGCCCTCCGGGGCAGCCCCAGCATTTT

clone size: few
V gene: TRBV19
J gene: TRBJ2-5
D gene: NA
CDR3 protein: CASSPAERQETQYF
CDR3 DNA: TGTGCCAGTAGTCCTGCCGAGCGGCAAGAGACCCAGTACTTC

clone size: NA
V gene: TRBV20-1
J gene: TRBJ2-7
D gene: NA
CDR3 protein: CSARAIRPLAGEQYF
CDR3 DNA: TGCAGTGCTAGAGCCATTAGGCCCCTGGCCGGCGAGCAGTACTTC

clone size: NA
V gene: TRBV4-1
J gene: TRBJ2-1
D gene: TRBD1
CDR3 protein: CASRQTGQNEQFF
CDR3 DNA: TGCGCCAGCAGGCAGACAGGGCAAAATGAGCAGTTCTTC

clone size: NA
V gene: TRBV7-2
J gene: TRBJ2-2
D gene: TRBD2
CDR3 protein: CASSLVAGNTGELFF
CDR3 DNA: TGTGCCAGCAGCTTAGTAGCGGGGAACACCGGGGAGCTGTTTTTT

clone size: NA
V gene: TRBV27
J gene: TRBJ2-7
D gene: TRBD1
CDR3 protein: CASSSPGGSSSYEQYF
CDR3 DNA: TGTGCCAGCAGTTCACCAGGGGGCTCTAGTTCCTACGAGCAGTACTTC

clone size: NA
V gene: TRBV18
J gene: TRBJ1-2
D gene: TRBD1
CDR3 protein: CASSPIGTAQTGYTF
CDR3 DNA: TGTGCCAGCTCACCGATAGGGACAGCTCAGACGGGCTACACCTTC

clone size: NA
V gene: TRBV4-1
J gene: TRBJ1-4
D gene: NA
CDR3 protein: CASTRTGTNEKLFF
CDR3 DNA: TGCGCCAGCACCAGAACAGGGACTAATGAAAAACTGTTTTTT